This entry is about one T cell receptor beta chain. The CDR3 ends on some other residue instead of the conserved phenylalanine or tryptophan, so this is likely a read error. The DNA is left out, because the CDR3 cannot be placed on it with certainty; the CDR3 is given as TCRdb lists it. Per the authors' pipeline: Counts of nucleated cells, estimated from reference gene primer amplification, were obtained. Sequenced by immunoSEQ multiplex PCR; TCRdb stores in-frame clones only, minus some. The V and J calls and clone size are taken from that table; D and trimming were inferred from the DNA. The table includes about 250,000 clones, 65% to 85% detected once. This sample is part of a study of blood T cell repertoires in COVID-19. Study-wide context: Researchers got acute and convalescent COVID-19 samples from the United States, Italy and Spain. In each case, the material was cDNA or gDNA derived from T cells, B-cell-depleted T cells, or PBMCs.

CDR1 is LNHDA and CDR2 is SQIVND in the germline V gene (reference sequence). The CDR3 is 13 amino acids long, termini counted. Patients of the Seattle cohort, enrolled during active infection, were followed longitudinally. The chain has TRBV19 and TRBJ1-4; the D call of TRBD1 is as the table states it, not checked on the DNA. This clonotype was sampled from a person between 70 and 80 years old with COVID-19, enrolled during active disease. Sequencing input: peripheral blood. The CDR3: CASSSRDSTLVCY.